The rows below give T cell receptor beta chains drawn from one sample of a study of blood T cell repertoires in COVID-19. Using immunoSEQ multiplex PCR, the repertoire was profiled, and TCRdb retains in-frame clones only, with some absent. Of about 160,000 clones in the sample, roughly 84% were seen once. Sequences were obtained from peripheral blood. Source of these receptors: a woman older than 75 with active or convalescent COVID-19. Both conserved end residues are part of each CDR3. A D gene is named only where the DNA matches it firmly. Clone size is given for some rows only: seen once, a few or many times, or a class if the clone is expanded.

J gene: TRBJ1-3; D gene: NA; V gene: TRBV3-1/TRBV3-2; clone size: NA; CDR3 protein: CASSRIQGYGNTIYF; CDR3 DNA: TGTGCCAGCAGCCGCATCCAGGGTTATGGAAACACCATATATTTT
J gene: TRBJ2-5; D gene: TRBD1; V gene: TRBV7-9; clone size: once; CDR3 protein: CASSLARPGTGGRETQYF; CDR3 DNA: TGTGCCAGCAGCTTAGCTCGACCCGGGACAGGGGGCAGGGAGACCCAGTACTTC
J gene: TRBJ1-2; D gene: NA; V gene: TRBV7-2; clone size: NA; CDR3 protein: CASSGGEGEFLYGYTF; CDR3 DNA: TGTGCCAGCAGCGGTGGGGAGGGGGAATTCCTCTATGGCTACACCTTC
J gene: TRBJ1-1; D gene: NA; V gene: TRBV11-3; clone size: NA; CDR3 protein: CASSLAGGPNTEAFF; CDR3 DNA: TGTGCCAGCAGCTTAGCGGGAGGTCCGAACACTGAAGCTTTCTTT
J gene: TRBJ1-2; D gene: NA; V gene: TRBV6-6; clone size: once; CDR3 protein: CASSGQTNYGYTF; CDR3 DNA: TGTGCCAGCAGCGGACAGACTAACTATGGCTACACCTTC
J gene: TRBJ2-3; D gene: NA; V gene: TRBV19; clone size: NA; CDR3 protein: CASSIAGSQVADTQYF; CDR3 DNA: TGTGCCAGTAGTATAGCGGGGTCCCAAGTCGCAGATACGCAGTATTTT
J gene: TRBJ1-2; D gene: NA; V gene: TRBV18; clone size: NA; CDR3 protein: CASSPQNPPGYGYTF; CDR3 DNA: TGTGCCAGCTCACCACAAAACCCCCCGGGCTATGGCTACACCTTC
J gene: TRBJ2-7; D gene: TRBD1; V gene: TRBV5-1; clone size: NA; CDR3 protein: CASSQTGQNYEQYF; CDR3 DNA: TGCGCCAGCAGTCAAACGGGACAGAACTACGAGCAGTACTTC
J gene: TRBJ2-1; D gene: TRBD1; V gene: TRBV25-1; clone size: once; CDR3 protein: CASRDPGTGNNEQFF; CDR3 DNA: TGTGCCAGCCGGGATCCCGGGACAGGGAACAATGAGCAGTTCTTC
J gene: TRBJ1-2; D gene: NA; V gene: TRBV6-1; clone size: NA; CDR3 protein: CASSEAAVGGYTF; CDR3 DNA: TGTGCCAGCAGTGAAGCGGCCGTCGGGGGCTACACCTTC
J gene: TRBJ2-1; D gene: TRBD1; V gene: TRBV6-6; clone size: NA; CDR3 protein: CASSYSRTGGGNEQFF; CDR3 DNA: TGTGCCAGCAGTTACTCGAGGACAGGGGGCGGAAATGAGCAGTTCTTC
J gene: TRBJ2-5; D gene: NA; V gene: TRBV3-1/TRBV3-2; clone size: NA; CDR3 protein: CASSQRLTPETQYF; CDR3 DNA: TGTGCCAGCAGCCAGCGGTTAACCCCAGAGACCCAGTACTTC
J gene: TRBJ1-5; D gene: TRBD1; V gene: TRBV7-2; clone size: NA; CDR3 protein: CASSPDRGNQPQHF; CDR3 DNA: TGTGCCAGCAGCCCTGACAGGGGAAATCAGCCCCAGCATTTT
J gene: TRBJ2-1; D gene: TRBD2; V gene: TRBV9; clone size: NA; CDR3 protein: CASSVDWGGGKHEQFF; CDR3 DNA: TGTGCCAGCAGCGTAGATTGGGGGGGAGGTAAGCATGAGCAGTTCTTC
J gene: TRBJ2-1; D gene: TRBD2; V gene: TRBV27; clone size: NA; CDR3 protein: CASKASGVYNEQFF; CDR3 DNA: TGTGCCAGCAAGGCTAGCGGGGTCTACAATGAGCAGTTCTTC
J gene: TRBJ1-6; D gene: NA; V gene: TRBV19; clone size: NA; CDR3 protein: CASSTGSTYNSPLHF; CDR3 DNA: TGTGCCAGTAGTACGGGGTCCACCTATAATTCACCCCTCCACTTT
J gene: TRBJ1-1; D gene: TRBD1; V gene: TRBV11-3; clone size: NA; CDR3 protein: CASTRGLNAEAFF; CDR3 DNA: TGTGCCAGCACAAGGGGGCTTAACGCTGAAGCTTTCTTT
J gene: TRBJ1-2; D gene: NA; V gene: TRBV27; clone size: NA; CDR3 protein: CASSPQGDYGYTF; CDR3 DNA: TGTGCCAGCAGCCCTCAGGGCGATTATGGCTACACCTTC
J gene: TRBJ1-5; D gene: TRBD1; V gene: TRBV19; clone size: NA; CDR3 protein: CASSPQGRGDSQPQHF; CDR3 DNA: TGTGCCAGTAGTCCCCAGGGGAGAGGGGACAGTCAGCCCCAGCATTTT
J gene: TRBJ1-2; D gene: NA; V gene: TRBV7-9; clone size: NA; CDR3 protein: CASSLVEGGNYGYTF; CDR3 DNA: TGTGCCAGCAGCTTAGTCGAAGGGGGTAACTATGGCTACACCTTC
J gene: TRBJ1-5; D gene: NA; V gene: TRBV6-2/TRBV6-3; clone size: NA; CDR3 protein: CASSYGGHSNQPQHF; CDR3 DNA: TGTGCCAGCAGTTACGGGGGACATAGCAATCAGCCCCAGCATTTT
J gene: TRBJ2-2; D gene: TRBD2; V gene: TRBV18; clone size: NA; CDR3 protein: CASSPLLRGVSGELFF; CDR3 DNA: TGTGCCAGCTCACCGCTTCTGCGGGGGGTGTCCGGGGAGCTGTTTTTT
J gene: TRBJ2-3; D gene: NA; V gene: TRBV7-2; clone size: NA; CDR3 protein: CASSVTGLPDTQYF; CDR3 DNA: TGTGCCAGCAGCGTAACGGGACTCCCAGATACGCAGTATTTT
J gene: TRBJ1-1; D gene: TRBD1; V gene: TRBV5-1; clone size: NA; CDR3 protein: CASSEGAGNTEAFF; CDR3 DNA: TGCGCCAGCAGCGAGGGGGCGGGGAACACTGAAGCTTTCTTT
J gene: TRBJ2-2; D gene: NA; V gene: TRBV6-2/TRBV6-3; clone size: NA; CDR3 protein: CASSQQGAGELFF; CDR3 DNA: TGTGCCAGCAGCCAACAGGGTGCCGGGGAGCTGTTTTTT
J gene: TRBJ1-1; D gene: NA; V gene: TRBV10-3; clone size: NA; CDR3 protein: CAMQDSENKINTEAFF; CDR3 DNA: TGTGCCATGCAGGACAGCGAGAATAAAATTAACACTGAAGCTTTCTTT
J gene: TRBJ2-4; D gene: NA; V gene: TRBV3-1/TRBV3-2; clone size: NA; CDR3 protein: CASSQRGLKLAKNIQYF; CDR3 DNA: TGTGCCAGCAGCCAGCGGGGTTTGAAATTAGCCAAAAACATTCAGTACTTC
J gene: TRBJ1-1; D gene: TRBD1; V gene: TRBV7-2; clone size: once; CDR3 protein: CASSVTGGENTEAFF; CDR3 DNA: TGTGCCAGCAGCGTTACAGGGGGAGAAAACACTGAAGCTTTCTTT